This entry concerns a single TCR beta chain. Its antigen is currently unknown. This entry is derived from a study of T cells in localized non-small cell lung cancer. Study-level points and caveats: In adjacent lung appeared a median roughly 56 of the top 100 tumor clones.

Germline CDR1 SGHDT, CDR2 YYEEEE. The CDR3 runs to 14 residues. Trimming cost V 2 bases and J 9 bases; bases outside gene matches: 7. Repertoires were generated with immunoSEQ multiplex PCR, while TCRdb's copy carries only in-frame clones and drops some. The table lists approximately 80,000 clones, more than 75% of them singletons. This sequence originates from a female donor aged 60 or older with stage I lung adenocarcinoma. The chain uses TRBV5-6 and TRBJ2-1, with 8 bases that match TRBD2. Sequenced material: peripheral blood, taken before any cancer treatment. DNA for the CDR3: TGTGCCAGCAGCTTTGCAGCGGGGGCCGGTGAGCAGTTCTTC. This translates into CASSFAAGAGEQFF.